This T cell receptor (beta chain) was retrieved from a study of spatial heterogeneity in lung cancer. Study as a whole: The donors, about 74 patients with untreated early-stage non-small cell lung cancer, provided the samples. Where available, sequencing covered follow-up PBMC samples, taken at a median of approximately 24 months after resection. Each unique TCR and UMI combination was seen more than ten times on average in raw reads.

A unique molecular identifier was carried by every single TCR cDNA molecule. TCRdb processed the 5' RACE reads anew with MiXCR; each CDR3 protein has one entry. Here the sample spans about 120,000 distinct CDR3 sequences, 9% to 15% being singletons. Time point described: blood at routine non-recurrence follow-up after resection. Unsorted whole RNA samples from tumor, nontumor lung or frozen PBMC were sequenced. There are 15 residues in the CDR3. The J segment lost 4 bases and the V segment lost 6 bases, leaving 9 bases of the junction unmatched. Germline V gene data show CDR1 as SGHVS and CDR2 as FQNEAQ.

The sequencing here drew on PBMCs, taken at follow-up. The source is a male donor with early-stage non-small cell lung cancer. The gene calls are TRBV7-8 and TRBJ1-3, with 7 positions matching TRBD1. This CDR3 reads CASREQGRDGNTIYF. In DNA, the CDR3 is TGTGCCAGCAGAGAACAGGGGAGAGACGGAAACACCATATATTTT.